The 12 T cell receptor beta chains below all came from one sample that was sequenced in a study of blood T cells in healthy people across ages (dated by TCRdb to the mid-2010s). Libraries came from 5' RACE. This sample was sequenced with an Illumina HiSeq 2500. A second roughly 7 to 11 cycle PCR used a sample-barcoded 5' primer and a J-beta primer mix. In TCRdb, the public reads were trimmed at Q25 with fastp and aligned with MiXCR, with productive beta chains retained. Records with the same CDR3 protein are collapsed into one entry carrying the most frequent genes and DNA. This sample has under 2 million distinct CDR3 sequences in its table, and roughly 30% of those were observed once. The ten largest clones represent around 11% of the sample. The sample taken for sequencing was blood. The receptors were sampled from a woman in her 30s in good health.

The chain couples TRBV5-1 to TRBJ2-3; 7 bases line up with TRBD2. Trimming removed 9 bases from V and 5 bases from J; junction bases left unmatched: 15. This CDR3 is built from 15 residues. The germline CDR1 and CDR2 sequences are SGHRS and YFSETQ. CDR3 coding DNA: TGCGCCACCACCTTGGGCGGGGGTCTACGAGATACGCAGTATTTT. Residues: CATTLGGGLRDTQYF.

CDR3 amino acids: CASSPVSGQGYTF. The CDR3 nucleotides are TGTGCCAGCAGCCCCGTTTCGGGCCAAGGCTACACCTTC. The chain is built from TRBV7-3 and TRBJ1-2; no reliable D call. V was clipped by 5 bases and J by 8 bases, with 15 bases between them. Germline loops: CDR1 SGHTA, CDR2 FQGTGA. The length of the CDR3 is 13 residues.

This chain connects TRBV7-9 to TRBJ2-6; tentative D call: TRBD1 (6 bases). This CDR3 contains 18 residues. Trimming took 3 bases from V and 0 from J, leaving 15 bases between them. Germline-derived CDR1 and CDR2 are SEHNR and FQNEAQ (reference sequence). CDR3 region: CASSFSRTVSSGANVLTF. In DNA, the CDR3 is TGTGCCAGCAGCTTCTCCCGGACAGTCAGCTCTGGGGCCAACGTCCTGACTTTC.

Remarks on this clonotype: At one boundary the junction diverges from the germline segment, which might be a read error. The chain couples TRBV9 to TRBJ2-5; TRBD2 is a possible D gene (6 bases). CDR1 SGDLS and CDR2 YYNGEE come from the germline V gene. The CDR3 is made up of 15 amino acids. CDR3 sequence: CVSSSRLGGQETQYF. In DNA form, the CDR3 reads TGTGTCAGCAGCTCCCGACTAGGAGGACAAGAGACCCAGTACTTC.

This clonotype was counted only a few times. V usage is TRBV6-5 and J usage is TRBJ1-1; D is ambiguous. Per germline, CDR1 MNHEY and CDR2 SVGAGI. CDR3 length equals 15 residues. Trimming stripped 6 bases from V and 5 bases from J, with 19 bases between. The CDR3 bases are TGTGCCAGCAGCCCCCCGCCCCGGGGAGAGACTGAAGCTTTCTTT. Residues: CASSPPPRGETEAFF.

This clonotype was detected only a few times. This sequence joins TRBV29-1 and TRBJ2-5, with D tentatively TRBD2 (5 bases). Germline CDR1 SQVTM, CDR2 ANQGSEA. V was cut by 6 bases and J by 11 bases, with 25 bases left in between. CDR3 length: 14 residues. The chain's CDR3 is CSVGYIREDNEQYF. CDR3 in DNA: TGCAGCGTCGGCTACATCCGGGAAGACAATGAGCAGTACTTC.

The chain recombines TRBV7-9 with TRBJ2-5; the D is unclear. The ends were cut back, 1 base at V and 2 bases at J, with 11 bases in the middle. The CDR3 has 15 residues. Per the germline V gene, CDR1 is SEHNR and CDR2 is FQNEAQ (reference sequence). The CDR3 nucleotides are TGTGCCAGCAGCTTAGGGAAGGGCCTACAAGAGACCCAGTACTTC. Translation gives CASSLGKGLQETQYF.

The CDR3 protein is CATSRYGTASTDTQYF. The CDR3 bases are TGTGCCACCAGCAGGTACGGGACGGCGAGCACAGATACGCAGTATTTT. V gene TRBV15 combines with J gene TRBJ2-3, with D perhaps assigned TRBD1 or TRBD2 (5 bases each). This CDR3 has 16 residues. Germline V gives CDR1 LNHNV, CDR2 YYDKDF (reference sequence). V dropped 3 bases and J dropped 0 bases, with 13 bases sitting between them.

This clonotype was detected ten times or more. The genes are TRBV29-1 and TRBJ2-5, with D possibly being TRBD2 (6 bases). In germline, CDR1 is SQVTM, CDR2 ANQGSEA. V was shortened by 3 bases and J by 5 bases, with 13 bases between the two germline ends. This CDR3 region has 13 residues. The CDR3 nucleotides are TGCAGCGTTGAGGAGGGAGGTTCGGAGACCCAGTACTTC. It codes for CSVEEGGSETQYF.

The J gene is TRBJ2-1, the V gene TRBV11-3; D is uncertain. CDR3 length: 14 amino acids. V was trimmed by 5 bases and J by 5 bases, leaving 13 bases between them. From germline, CDR1 is SGHNT and CDR2 YENEEA. The CDR3 region is CASSPPAQDNEQFF. As DNA, the CDR3 is TGTGCCAGCAGCCCCCCGGCACAAGACAATGAGCAGTTCTTC.

This clonotype showed up many times. The rearrangement joins TRBV10-3 to TRBJ2-1, with D perhaps matching TRBD2 (6 bases). The length of the CDR3 is 16 residues. The germline CDR1 and CDR2 sequences are ENHRY and SYGVKD. The germline V and J ends were trimmed by 0 bases and 1 base, with 10 bases remaining between them. CDR3: CAISESRGSSYNEQFF. The CDR3 DNA reads as TGTGCCATCAGTGAGTCGCGGGGATCGTCCTACAATGAGCAGTTCTTC.

This clonotype has a handful of counts. The V and J genes are TRBV7-9 and TRBJ1-2; a weak D match, TRBD1 (5 bases). Per the germline V gene, CDR1 is SEHNR and CDR2 is FQNEAQ (reference sequence). Trimming removed 4 bases at V and 4 bases at J, with 13 bases between. The CDR3 has 14 residues. This CDR3 is CASSSRGVGYGYTF. Written as DNA, the CDR3 is TGTGCCAGCAGCTCCCGGGGGGTCGGCTATGGCTACACCTTC.